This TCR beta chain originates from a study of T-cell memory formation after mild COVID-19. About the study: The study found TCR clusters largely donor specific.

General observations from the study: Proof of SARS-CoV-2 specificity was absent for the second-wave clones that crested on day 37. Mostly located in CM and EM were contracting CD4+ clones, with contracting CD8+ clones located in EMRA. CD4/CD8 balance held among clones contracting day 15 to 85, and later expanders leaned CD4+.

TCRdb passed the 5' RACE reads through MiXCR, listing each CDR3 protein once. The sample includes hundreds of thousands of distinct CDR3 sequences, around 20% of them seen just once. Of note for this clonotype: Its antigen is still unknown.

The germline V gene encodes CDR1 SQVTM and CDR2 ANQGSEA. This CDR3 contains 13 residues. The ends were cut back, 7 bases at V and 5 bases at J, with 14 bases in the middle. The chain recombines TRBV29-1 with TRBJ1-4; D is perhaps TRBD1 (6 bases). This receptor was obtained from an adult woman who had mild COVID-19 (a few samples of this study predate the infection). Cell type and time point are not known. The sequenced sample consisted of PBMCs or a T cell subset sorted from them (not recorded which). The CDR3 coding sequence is TGCAGCGCCGACGCAGGGGTAAATGAAAAACTGTTTTTT. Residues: CSADAGVNEKLFF.